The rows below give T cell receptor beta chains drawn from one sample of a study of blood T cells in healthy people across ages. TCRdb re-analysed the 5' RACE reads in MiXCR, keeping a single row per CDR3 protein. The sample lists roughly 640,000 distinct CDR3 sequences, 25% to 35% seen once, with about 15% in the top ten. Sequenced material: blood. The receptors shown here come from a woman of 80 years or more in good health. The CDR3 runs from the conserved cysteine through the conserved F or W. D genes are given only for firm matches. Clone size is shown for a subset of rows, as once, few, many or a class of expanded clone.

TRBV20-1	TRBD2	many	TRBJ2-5	CSASRASGGVQETQYF	TGCAGTGCTAGTCGGGCTAGCGGGGGGGTTCAAGAGACCCAGTACTTC
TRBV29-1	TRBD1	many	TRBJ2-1	CSTGQVLSYNEQFF	TGCAGCACTGGACAGGTCCTCTCCTACAATGAGCAGTTCTTC
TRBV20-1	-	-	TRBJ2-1	CSAREGTRQSNEQVF	TGCAGTGCTAGAGAGGGCACTAGACAGAGCAATGAGCAGGTCTTC
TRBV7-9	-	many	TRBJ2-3	CASSFFTDTQYF	TGTGCCAGCAGCTTTTTCACAGATACGCAGTATTTT
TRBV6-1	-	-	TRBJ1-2	CASSESFYRGDYGYTF	TGTGCCAGCAGTGAATCATTTTATAGAGGAGATTATGGCTACACCTTC
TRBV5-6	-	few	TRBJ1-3	CASSHWEFLSGNTIYF	TGTGCCAGCAGCCATTGGGAGTTCCTCTCTGGAAACACCATATATTTT
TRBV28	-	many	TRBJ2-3	CASSLSEWSTDTQYF	TGTGCCAGCAGTTTATCGGAGTGGAGCACAGATACGCAGTATTTT
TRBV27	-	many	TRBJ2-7	CASSFVYPHEQYF	TGTGCCAGCAGTTTCGTGTACCCTCACGAGCAGTACTTC
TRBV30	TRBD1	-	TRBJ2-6	CTWSQGAGGANVLTF	TGTACCTGGAGCCAGGGGGCTGGTGGGGCCAACGTCCTGACTTTC
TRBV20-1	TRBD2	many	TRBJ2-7	CSARPFALAGGSYEQYF	TGCAGTGCTCGACCTTTCGCTCTAGCGGGGGGATCCTACGAGCAGTACTTC
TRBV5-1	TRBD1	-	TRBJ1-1	CASSHGTVMNTEAFF	TGCGCCAGCAGCCATGGGACAGTAATGAACACTGAAGCTTTCTTT
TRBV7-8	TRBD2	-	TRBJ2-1	CASSKPSGGVDEQFF	TGTGCCAGCAGCAAACCTAGCGGGGGGGTAGATGAGCAGTTCTTC
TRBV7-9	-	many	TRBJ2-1	CASSFSTRWDNEQFF	TGTGCCAGCAGCTTTTCCACCCGATGGGACAATGAGCAGTTCTTC
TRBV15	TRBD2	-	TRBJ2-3	CATSYLGRELDTQYF	TGTGCCACCAGCTACCTCGGGAGGGAATTAGATACGCAGTATTTT
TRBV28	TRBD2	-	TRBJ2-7	CASSLGLSGGPGQYF	TGTGCCAGCAGTTTGGGCCTGTCGGGGGGGCCTGGGCAGTACTTC
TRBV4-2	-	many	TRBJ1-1	CASSHEGMNTEAFF	TGTGCCAGCAGCCATGAGGGCATGAACACTGAAGCTTTCTTT
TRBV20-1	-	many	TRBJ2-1	CSARDSGGRIYEQFF	TGCAGTGCTAGAGATTCGGGGGGCCGGATTTATGAGCAGTTCTTC
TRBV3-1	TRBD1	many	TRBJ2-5	CASSQAPNRDRGQETQYF	TGTGCCAGCAGCCAAGCACCAAACCGGGACAGGGGTCAAGAGACCCAGTACTTC
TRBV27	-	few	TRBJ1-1	CASSLSTSRTEAFF	TGTGCCAGCAGTTTATCGACCAGCCGCACTGAAGCTTTCTTT
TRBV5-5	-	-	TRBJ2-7	CASSDHPEPLYEQYF	TGTGCCAGCTCTGACCACCCGGAACCTCTCTACGAGCAGTACTTC
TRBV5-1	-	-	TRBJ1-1	CASSLGPLGGGGAEAFF	TGCGCCAGCAGCCTAGGGCCCCTTGGGGGTGGTGGGGCTGAAGCTTTCTTT
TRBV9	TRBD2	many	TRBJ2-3	CASSPFFASGGPTDTQYF	TGTGCCAGCAGCCCCTTTTTTGCTAGCGGGGGGCCCACAGATACGCAGTATTTT
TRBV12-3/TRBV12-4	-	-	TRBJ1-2	CASSVGTAPTSNYGYTF	TGTGCCAGCAGTGTCGGGACGGCCCCCACCTCTAACTATGGCTACACCTTC
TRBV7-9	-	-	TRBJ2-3	CASSRTDADTQYF	TGTGCCAGCAGCAGGACGGACGCAGATACGCAGTATTTT
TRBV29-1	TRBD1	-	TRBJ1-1	CSVSTGGNTEAFF	TGCAGCGTTTCGACAGGGGGCAACACTGAAGCTTTCTTT